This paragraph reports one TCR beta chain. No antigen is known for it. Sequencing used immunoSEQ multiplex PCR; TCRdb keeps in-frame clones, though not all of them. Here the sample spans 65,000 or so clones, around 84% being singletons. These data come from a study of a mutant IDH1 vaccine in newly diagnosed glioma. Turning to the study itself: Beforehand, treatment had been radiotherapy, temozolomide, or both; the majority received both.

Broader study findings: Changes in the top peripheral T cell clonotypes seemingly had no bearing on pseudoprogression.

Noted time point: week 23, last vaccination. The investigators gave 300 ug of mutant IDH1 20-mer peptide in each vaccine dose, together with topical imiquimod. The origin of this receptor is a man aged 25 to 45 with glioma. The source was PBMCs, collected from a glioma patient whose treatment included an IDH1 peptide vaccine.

DNA for the CDR3: TGTGCCAGCAGTCGGATAAGCGGGGGGGCCTACAATGAGCAGTTCTTC. This codes for CASSRISGGAYNEQFF. This chain uses TRBV27 with TRBJ2-1, with 10 bases lining up with TRBD2. The CDR3 is made up of 16 amino acids. After removal of 5 bases from V and 2 bases from J, the junction contained 6 bases not matched to a gene. From germline, CDR1 is MNHEY and CDR2 SMNVEV (reference sequence).